Reported below is one TCR beta chain. Its antigen target is currently unknown. There are no base qualities to consult, and no much larger clone falls within one base. The sample belongs to a study of T-cell memory formation after mild COVID-19 (dated by TCRdb to the early 2020s). General notes on the study: TCR sequence clusters from the two donors were found to be largely donor specific. T-cell clones expanding and contracting after mild COVID-19 in a couple of donors were tracked by longitudinal TCRalpha and TCRbeta repertoire sequencing. The cohort was made up of two young adult volunteers, one female and one male, who were previously healthy. Study-wide conclusions, independent of this receptor: The study covered only a couple of mild cases, and larger cohorts including severe cases with pre-infection samples were considered necessary. The second-wave clones that peaked on day 37 were not confirmed to be SARS-CoV-2 specific. The detection of some responding clones in pre-infection memory suggests that pre-existing cross-reactive memory T cells joined the SARS-CoV-2 response. Clones that contracted from day 15 to 85 showed balanced CD4/CD8 phenotypes, whereas a second wave of clones that expanded from day 15 to 37 leaned towards CD4+. Contracting CD4+ clones appeared mostly in the CM and EM memory subsets, whereas CD8+ clones were enriched in EMRA.

PBMCs were isolated by Ficoll-Paque density gradient centrifugation. There are 17 amino acids in the CDR3, from cysteine to phenylalanine inclusive. Of the read, only the CDR3 DNA is kept; its 51 bases are in frame from base 1. The junction shows trimming of 2 bases on V and 3 bases on J, plus 19 bases between the germline ends. The germline V gene encodes CDR1 SGHTA and CDR2 FQGNSA. Instrument used: Illumina NovaSeq 6000. TCRalpha and TCRbeta cDNA libraries were constructed by 5'RACE with constant-segment primers, with sample barcodes and unique molecular identifiers being introduced. RNA was extracted from every sample with Trizol reagent. Library amplification was performed in two PCR steps, and a second sample barcode and Illumina TruSeq adapters were introduced in the second step. Sequencing of libraries was performed on an Illumina NovaSeq with 2 x 150 bp paired-end reads. In the paper's pipeline: Demultiplexing of reads and collapsing into UMI-guided consensus sequences were performed with migec v1.2.7. Using mixcr v2.1.11, UMI consensuses were aligned to TRA and TRB V and J templates and then assembled into clonotypes. Expanded or contracted clonotypes were those called significant by both edgeR and NoisET, with noise models trained on biological replicates. For edgeR calls, a false discovery rate-adjusted p below 0.01 and a log2 fold-change threshold of 1 were applied. As an exploratory analysis of dynamics, PCA with hierarchical clustering was applied to max-normalized trajectories of the 1000 most abundant clonotypes. The CD4 or CD8 phenotype of responding clones was assigned using the separately sequenced CD4+ and CD8+ repertoires. Clones were called with MiXCR by TCRdb after fastp trimmed the public reads at Q25, and only in-frame beta chains were retained. When rows share a CDR3 protein, they turn into one entry using the most common DNA and genes. TCRdb, not the authors, supplied the V and J calls. A total of around 220,000 distinct CDR3 sequences appear in this sample, roughly 15% of them only once. The ten largest clones represent 3.5% of the sample.

The sequenced sample consisted of PBMCs or a T cell subset sorted from them (not recorded which). This sequence uses TRBV7-2 and TRBJ1-2; TRBD1 could be the D gene, as 5 bases match. The sequence was collected from a young man who had mild COVID-19 (a few samples of this study predate the infection). The sample titles of this study are shuffled in the database, so cell type and time point are left out; the donor was told from shared clones. At the DNA level, the sequence is TGTGCCAGCAGCTTAAATGCGAGGGTCCTGGGGCACTATGGCTACACCTTC. Translated, this gives CASSLNARVLGHYGYTF.